The 16 T cell receptor beta chains below all came from one sample that was sequenced in a study of blood T cell repertoires in COVID-19. This table comes from immunoSEQ multiplex PCR, and its TCRdb copy is limited to in-frame clones, with some not included. There are around 140,000 clones in the sample; approximately 86% occur only once, and 1.5% to 2% lies in the top ten. The sample consisted of peripheral blood. These receptors all stem from a man in his sixties or seventies with acute or convalescent COVID-19.

The chain links TRBV28 to TRBJ2-5, with 12 nucleotides matching TRBD2. Germline V gene sequence: CDR1 MDHEN, CDR2 SYDVKM. V lost 3 bases to trimming and J lost 5 bases; unmatched junction nucleotides: 16. This CDR3 spans 19 amino acids. The CDR3 is CASSFEGKLAGGLSETQYF. Written as DNA, the CDR3 is TGTGCCAGCAGTTTTGAGGGGAAGCTAGCGGGAGGGCTGTCGGAGACCCAGTACTTC.

This chain joins TRBV7-9 and TRBJ1-4; tentative D call: TRBD1 (6 bases). The germline V and J ends were trimmed by 7 bases and 7 bases, with 13 bases remaining between them. Germline assignment: CDR1 SEHNR and CDR2 FQNEAQ (reference sequence). The CDR3 is 13 amino acids. DNA for the CDR3: TGTGCCAGCAAAACAGGGCCCGGTGAAAAACTGTTTTTT. It yields the protein CASKTGPGEKLFF.

This clone was detected once. The V call is TRBV7-9, the J call TRBJ2-4; 10 nucleotides align to TRBD1. The length of the CDR3 is 14 residues. CDR1 is SEHNR, CDR2 FQNEAQ, per germline (reference sequence). V shed 8 bases and J 8 bases; nucleotides not matched to a gene: 9. The CDR3 reads CASALQGTGDIQYF. CDR3 bases: TGTGCCAGCGCCCTACAGGGGACAGGGGACATTCAGTACTTC.

The chain recombines TRBV7-2 with TRBJ1-1, with D maybe TRBD1 (5 bases). The CDR3 spans 14 residues. The V and J ends lost 1 base and 4 bases respectively, with 10 bases between them. Germline-derived CDR1 and CDR2 are SGHTA and FQGNSA. CDR3 sequence reads: CASSLVQGPTEAFF. The CDR3 DNA sequence: TGTGCCAGCAGCTTAGTCCAGGGCCCCACTGAAGCTTTCTTT.

The rearrangement joins TRBV7-9 to TRBJ1-1; no clear D gene. The CDR3 is 15 amino acids. Germline CDR1 SEHNR, CDR2 FQNEAQ (reference sequence). Trimming shortened V by 1 base and J by 0 bases, and 9 bases separated the two germline ends. The CDR3 here is CASSLGPDMNTEAFF. The CDR3 nucleotides are TGTGCCAGCAGCTTAGGTCCAGATATGAACACTGAAGCTTTCTTT.

The V call is TRBV5-1, the J call TRBJ2-2; 7 bases line up with TRBD2. The germline V gene encodes CDR1 SGHRS and CDR2 YFSETQ. The CDR3 is 15 amino acids. V trimming: 3 bases; J trimming: 2 bases; junction bases outside the gene matches: 4. The CDR3 DNA sequence: TGCGCCAGCAGCTACGAAGCGGGAAACACCGGGGAGCTGTTTTTT. Its translation: CASSYEAGNTGELFF.

This chain uses TRBV5-8 with TRBJ1-4; no clear D. Germline V CDR1 and CDR2: SGHTS, YDEGEE. The CDR3 loop spans 14 amino acids. V lost 2 bases and J lost 3, with 8 bases in between. The CDR3 DNA sequence: TGTGCCAGCAGCTTTTGGGCCGCTAATGAAAAACTGTTTTTT. It translates to CASSFWAANEKLFF.

The CDR3 is CASSLALGQETQYF. In DNA form, the CDR3 reads TGTGCCAGCTCACTAGCACTCGGCCAAGAGACCCAGTACTTC. This chain uses TRBV18 with TRBJ2-5; D not resolved. V lost 4 bases, J lost 1 base, and 10 bases lay in between. The length of the CDR3 is 14 residues. Germline loops: CDR1 KGHSH, CDR2 LQKENI.

V usage is TRBV28 and J usage is TRBJ2-7; 11 bases align to TRBD2. Germline assignment: CDR1 MDHEN and CDR2 SYDVKM. Losses at the gene ends were 3 bases for V and 3 bases for J; bases not matched to a gene: 7. CDR3 length: 16 residues. In nucleotides, the CDR3 is TGTGCCAGCAGTTTGTTCCGGACTAGCGGGCACTACGAGCAGTACTTC. This gives the protein CASSLFRTSGHYEQYF.

The J gene is TRBJ2-2, the V gene TRBV30; D perhaps matches TRBD2 (5 bases). CDR1 is GTSNPN and CDR2 is SVGIG in the germline V gene (reference sequence). The V end lost 3 bases, the J end lost 1 base, and 6 bases lay between the germline ends. This CDR3 is 13 amino acids long. This CDR3 reads CAWREVNTGELFF. CDR3 coding DNA: TGTGCCTGGAGGGAGGTGAACACCGGGGAGCTGTTTTTT. Filled out from reference TRBV30 and TRBJ2-2, the complete variable domain reads SQTIHQWPATLVQPVGSPLSLECTVEGTSNPNLYWYRQAAGRGLQLLFYSVGIGQISSEVPQNLSASRPQDRQFILSSKKLLLSDSGFYLCAWREVNTGELFFGEGSRLTVL.

The V call is TRBV25-1, the J call TRBJ2-2, with a tentative D call TRBD1 (5 bases). Trimming shortened V by 0 bases and J by 6 bases, and 17 bases separated the two germline ends. The CDR3 loop spans 17 amino acids. Germline assignment: CDR1 MGHDK and CDR2 SYGVNS. This CDR3 is CASSEYIQGKGPGELFF. As DNA, the CDR3 is TGTGCCAGCAGTGAATATATTCAGGGAAAAGGGCCCGGGGAGCTGTTTTTT.

The V call is TRBV19, the J call TRBJ1-5; D might be TRBD1 (6 bases). The CDR3 length is 16 residues. Trimming cost V 4 bases and J 5 bases, with 18 bases left between them. CDR1 is LNHDA, CDR2 SQIVND, per germline (reference sequence). This chain's CDR3 is CASSSETGRRDQPQHF. As DNA, the CDR3 is TGTGCCAGTAGTAGCGAGACAGGCCGAAGGGATCAGCCCCAGCATTTT.

The chain uses TRBV7-9 and TRBJ2-1, with TRBD2 matching over 8 bases. V lost 3 bases and J lost 8; bases outside the gene matches: 18. The germline CDR1 and CDR2 sequences are SEHNR and FQNEAQ (reference sequence). CDR3 length equals 18 residues. This CDR3 is CASSFALGGSGVPHEQFF. CDR3 nucleotide sequence: TGTGCCAGCAGCTTTGCTCTTGGGGGTAGCGGGGTACCCCATGAGCAGTTCTTC.

The rearrangement links TRBV5-4 to TRBJ1-2; TRBD1 matches 9 bases. The CDR3 has 15 amino acids. With 2 bases clipped from V and 4 bases from J, the junction kept 6 bases outside the gene matches. Germline-derived CDR1 and CDR2 are SGHNT and YYREEE (reference sequence). CDR3: CASSLTGGGSYGYTF. The CDR3 nucleotides read TGTGCCAGCAGCTTAACAGGGGGCGGAAGCTATGGCTACACCTTC.

This chain joins TRBV6-5 and TRBJ2-4; unclear D gene. Germline values: CDR1 MNHEY, CDR2 SVGAGI. V lost 0 bases to trimming and J lost 4 bases, with 13 bases between them. The CDR3 totals 16 residues. CDR3 loop: CASSYSSLRQKNIQYF. The DNA of the CDR3 is TGTGCCAGCAGTTACTCGAGCCTCAGGCAGAAAAACATTCAGTACTTC.

This chain uses TRBV7-2 with TRBJ2-6; D perhaps matches TRBD2 (5 bases). Germline V lookup: CDR1 SGHTA, CDR2 FQGNSA. The CDR3 consists of 15 residues. V shed 2 bases and J shed 4 bases, with 9 bases lying between them. This chain's CDR3 is CASSLNGVGANVLTF. As DNA, the CDR3 is TGTGCCAGCAGCTTAAACGGGGTAGGGGCCAACGTCCTGACTTTC.